This T cell receptor beta chain was sequenced during a study of blood T cells in healthy people across ages. A J-beta primer mix and a sample-barcoded 5' primer were used in a second PCR of roughly 6 to 12 cycles. Each CDR3 protein gets one entry after TCRdb re-called the 5' RACE reads with MiXCR. This table has about a million distinct CDR3 sequences, roughly half appearing once. Trimming stripped 8 bases from V and 1 base from J, with 12 bases between. This CDR3 is built from 13 residues. Germline V gives CDR1 MNHEY, CDR2 SVGEGT. This clonotype was detected a few times. The sequence was collected from a woman aged 55-69 years in good health. The J gene is TRBJ2-7, the V gene TRBV6-2 or TRBV6-3; perhaps TRBD1 as D (6 bases). What was sequenced was blood. The CDR3 reads CASHGTPSYEQYF. The CDR3 nucleotides are TGTGCCAGCCACGGGACACCATCCTACGAGCAGTACTTC.